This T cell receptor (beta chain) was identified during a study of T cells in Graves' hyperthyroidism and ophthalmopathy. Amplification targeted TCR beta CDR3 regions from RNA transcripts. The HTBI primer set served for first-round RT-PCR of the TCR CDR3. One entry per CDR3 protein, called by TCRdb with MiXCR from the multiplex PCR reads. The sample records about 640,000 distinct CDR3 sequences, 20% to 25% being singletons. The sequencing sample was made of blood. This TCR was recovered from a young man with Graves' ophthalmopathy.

The CDR3, as DNA: TGTGCCAGCAGCGTTCCGGGACAGGGGGGGGAGACCCAGTACTTC. Encoded protein: CASSVPGQGGETQYF. The chain is built from TRBV7-9 and TRBJ2-5; 11 bases agree with TRBD1. The CDR3 has 15 residues. Germline V gene sequence: CDR1 SEHNR, CDR2 FQNEAQ (reference sequence). V shed 5 bases and J 5 bases; nucleotides not matched to a gene: 7.